This T cell receptor (beta chain) was profiled in a study of T cell changes during pregnancy in multiple sclerosis (dated by TCRdb to about 2019). At the level of the whole study: The study examined how the T cell repertoire changed over the course of pregnancy in women with multiple sclerosis.

The library was generated by the immunoSEQ multiplex PCR assay. TCRdb stores this immuneACCESS table with in-frame sequences only. Part of the clones is absent; in the studies checked, under half of the shortfall reflects unresolved V genes, and no reason is known for the rest. A total of 25,000 to 30,000 clones appear in this sample, roughly 89% of them only once. The top ten clones comprise about 0.78% of the sample. As encoded in the germline V gene, CDR1 is SGHRS while CDR2 is YFSETQ. There are 16 amino acids in the CDR3, from cysteine to phenylalanine inclusive. The kept DNA is CDR3 alone, 48 bases in frame from the first base. The junction carries 14 bases between V and J, which are trimmed by 4 bases and 1 base respectively. As concerns this clone: What this receptor recognizes is not known. No quality values exist for individual bases; no much larger clone is one base distant.

This TCR derives from a female donor with multiple sclerosis, enrolled in a pregnancy study. Material: CD4+ T cells from peripheral blood mononuclear cells, obtained in the second trimester of pregnancy. The rearranged chain carries TRBV5-1 and TRBJ2-2; the D gene assignment is ambiguous. The nucleotide sequence is TGCGCCAGCAGCCCATCCCCCCTAGGGAACACCGGGGAGCTGTTTTTT. This codes for CASSPSPLGNTGELFF.